The 15 T cell receptor beta chains below were found in one sample sequenced in a study of cytomegalovirus exposure and HLA in healthy donors. TCRdb's copy holds only in-frame clones and misses some; the assay was immunoSEQ multiplex PCR. The data hold almost 200,000 clones, with 80% to 85% observed a single time. Specimen: PBMCs. These receptors originate from a woman under 40 in good health and CMV-seronegative.

The chain joins TRBV19 to TRBJ2-7; TRBD2 might be the D (5 bases). The CDR3 totals 14 residues. Per germline, CDR1 LNHDA and CDR2 SQIVND (reference sequence). The V and J ends lost 3 bases and 2 bases respectively, with 11 bases between them. The CDR3 here is CASSMGGPPYEQYF. CDR3 bases: TGTGCCAGTAGTATGGGCGGGCCCCCCTACGAGCAGTACTTC.

Here the CDR3 reads CASSLTDWTASYEQYF. In DNA, the CDR3 is TGTGCCAGCTCACTAACCGATTGGACAGCATCCTACGAGCAGTACTTC. V gene TRBV18 combines with J gene TRBJ2-7; TRBD1 is a possible D gene (6 bases). V was shortened by 4 bases and J by 1 base, with 17 bases between the two germline ends. The CDR3 contains 16 residues. CDR1 and CDR2 from the germline V gene are KGHSH and LQKENI.

This clone appeared once. The V call is TRBV5-1, the J call TRBJ2-5; the D gene is possibly TRBD2 (6 bases). CDR1 is SGHRS and CDR2 is YFSETQ in the germline V gene. The ends were cut back, 0 bases at V and 1 base at J, with 10 bases in the middle. The CDR3 is 15 residues long. DNA for the CDR3: TGCGCCAGCAGCTTGGTCAGCGGGCTCCAAGAGACCCAGTACTTC. Its protein is CASSLVSGLQETQYF.

The gene calls are TRBV27 and TRBJ2-2; tentatively, D is TRBD1 (6 bases). Germline lookup yields CDR1 MNHEY and CDR2 SMNVEV (reference sequence). The germline V and J ends were trimmed by 6 bases and 4 bases, with 21 bases remaining between them. This CDR3 contains 17 residues. This chain's CDR3 is CASSEFPQTGGTGELFF. CDR3 nucleotides: TGTGCCAGCAGCGAGTTCCCCCAGACAGGAGGCACCGGGGAGCTGTTTTTT.

The V and J genes are TRBV5-1 and TRBJ1-5, with D unresolved. CDR1 and CDR2 from the germline V gene are SGHRS and YFSETQ. V lost 0 bases and J lost 4, with 8 bases in between. The CDR3 has 14 residues. The CDR3 DNA is TGCGCCAGCAGCTTGGTCTCAGGAAATCAGCCCCAGCATTTT. Protein product: CASSLVSGNQPQHF.

The chain couples TRBV7-3 to TRBJ2-3; maybe TRBD2 (7 bases). Germline CDR1 reads SGHTA; CDR2 reads FQGTGA. Deletions cut 5 bases from V and 1 base from J, with 13 bases between. This CDR3 comprises 15 residues. CDR3 nucleotides: TGTGCCAGCAGCCCCGGGGGGCCGGGCACAGATACGCAGTATTTT. Protein: CASSPGGPGTDTQYF. Full variable domain (missing parts from reference TRBV7-3 and TRBJ2-3): GAGVSQTPSNKVTEKGKYVELRCDPISGHTALYWYRQSLGQGPEFLIYFQGTGAADDSGLPNDRFFAVRPEGSVSTLKIQRTERGDSAVYLCASSPGGPGTDTQYFGPGTRLTVL.

The chain carries TRBV5-4 and TRBJ1-2; perhaps TRBD1 as D (6 bases). CDR1 and CDR2 (germline): SGHNT, YYREEE (reference sequence). This CDR3 region has 12 residues. Trimming removed 3 bases at V and 5 bases at J, with 8 bases between. In nucleotides, the CDR3 is TGTGCCAGCAGCTCAGGGGAATATGGCTACACCTTC. It yields the protein CASSSGEYGYTF.

In its sample, this clone was seen many times. Other nucleotide sequences in the sample specify the same CDR3. This chain connects TRBV4-1 to TRBJ2-7; tentative D call: TRBD2 (5 bases). This CDR3 is built from 14 residues. Per the germline V gene, CDR1 is MGHRA and CDR2 is YSYEKL. V lost 0 bases, J lost 7 bases, and 13 bases lay in between. DNA for the CDR3: TGCGCCAGCAGCCAAGAGTTGGAGGTGAGGGAGCAGTACTTC. Translating gives CASSQELEVREQYF.

The chain combines TRBV28 with TRBJ1-2; TRBD1 is a possible D gene (5 bases). Germline assignment: CDR1 MDHEN and CDR2 SYDVKM. Deletions cut 7 bases from V and 5 bases from J, with 14 bases between. The CDR3 spans 13 residues. The CDR3 protein is CASTLGQGYGYTF. CDR3 sequence (DNA): TGTGCCAGCACCCTGGGTCAGGGATATGGCTACACCTTC.

This rearrangement joins TRBV6-1 to TRBJ1-3; the match to TRBD1 covers 8 bases. CDR3 size: 18 residues. Germline lookup yields CDR1 MNHNS and CDR2 SASEGT. Unmatched junction bases numbered 15, after V lost 0 bases and J lost 8 bases. The CDR3: CASSEAVSFGQGVDTIYF. As DNA, the CDR3 is TGTGCCAGCAGTGAAGCGGTCTCTTTTGGACAGGGCGTAGACACCATATATTTT.

V usage is TRBV2 and J usage is TRBJ1-4; possibly TRBD1 for D (5 bases). This CDR3 is built from 15 residues. Germline CDR1 SNHLY, CDR2 FYNNEI. Trimming took 2 bases from V and 4 from J, leaving 11 bases between them. CDR3 nucleotide sequence: TGTGCCAGCAGTGAACTGAGACAGTTTAATGAAAAACTGTTTTTT. Its protein product is CASSELRQFNEKLFF.

This clone was seen a few times. The V gene is TRBV30, the J gene TRBJ2-7, with D tentatively TRBD1 (6 bases). Trimming stripped 2 bases from V and 2 bases from J, with 7 bases between. This CDR3 contains 12 residues. CDR1 is GTSNPN, CDR2 SVGIG, per germline (reference sequence). CDR3 DNA: TGTGCCTGGAGTAGGGGGACCTACGAGCAGTACTTC. This sequence encodes CAWSRGTYEQYF.

This clone came up once. The J gene is TRBJ2-1, the V gene TRBV7-9; the D is unclear. The germline gives CDR1 SEHNR, CDR2 FQNEAQ (reference sequence). The CDR3 has 11 residues. V was trimmed by 1 base and J by 15 bases, leaving 10 bases between them. CDR3 DNA sequence: TGTGCCAGCAGCTTAGTCAGCGAAGCGTTCTTC. Its translation: CASSLVSEAFF.

This clone was recorded once. The gene calls are TRBV13 and TRBJ2-7; 9 bases fit TRBD2. V was pared by 2 bases and J by 6 bases, with 5 bases of the junction left unmatched. The CDR3 is 14 amino acids. CDR1 is PRHDT, CDR2 FYEKMQ, per germline (reference sequence). CDR3 bases: TGTGCCAGCAGCTTACATGGGACTAGCTCCGAGCAGTACTTC. This codes for CASSLHGTSSEQYF. The entire variable domain, with the rest obtained from reference TRBV13 and TRBJ2-7, is as follows: AAGVIQSPRHLIKEKRETATLKCYPIPRHDTVYWYQQGPGQDPQFLISFYEKMQSDKGSIPDRFSAQQFSDYHSELNMSSLELGDSALYFCASSLHGTSSEQYFGPGTRLTVT.

V usage is TRBV10-3 and J usage is TRBJ1-2; tentatively, D is TRBD1 (5 bases). V lost 8 bases to trimming and J lost 5 bases, with 18 bases between them. From germline, CDR1 is ENHRY and CDR2 SYGVKD. The CDR3 totals 14 residues. The CDR3 loop is CAIHGEGRGYGYTF. The CDR3 DNA reads as TGTGCCATCCACGGTGAGGGGCGGGGATATGGCTACACCTTC.